The TCR beta chain described here comes from a study of T cell changes during pregnancy in multiple sclerosis. Germline lookup yields CDR1 GTSNPN and CDR2 SVGIG (reference sequence). The CDR3 runs 14 residues. V lost 1 base, J lost 1 base, and 1 base stayed unmatched. Only in-frame clones appear in the TCRdb table, and some are missing; sequencing was by immunoSEQ multiplex PCR. This table has tens of thousands of clones, about 90% appearing once. This chain links TRBV30 with TRBJ2-3; the match to TRBD2 covers 8 bases. Sample: peripheral blood, taken in the first trimester of pregnancy. The origin of this receptor is a female donor in good health, enrolled as a control in a pregnancy study. This chain's CDR3 is CAWSELAGTDTQYF. DNA of the CDR3: TGTGCCTGGAGTGAACTAGCGGGCACAGATACGCAGTATTTT.